The clone carrying this T cell receptor (beta chain) was observed a handful of times. What it recognizes is unknown. These data belong to a study of T cell responses to AZD1222 COVID-19 vaccine. Study-wide results and limits: Donors were largely white British and mainly female; clonal diversity was possibly underestimated.

Profiling relied on immunoSEQ multiplex PCR, and the TCRdb table lists in-frame clones only, not all of them. The sample contains about 130,000 clones, 86% of which appear only once. CDR3 length equals 18 residues. From germline, CDR1 is MGHDK and CDR2 SYGVNS. J lost 5 bases, V lost 8 bases, and 15 bases had no gene match. The clonotype originates from an adult in good health. Here the sequenced sample was peripheral blood, taken on day 0 of AZD1222 vaccination. The chain has TRBV25-1 and TRBJ2-2, with TRBD2 matching over 12 bases. The CDR3 protein is CASGVTSGSLWGTGELFF. In DNA, the CDR3 is TGTGCCAGCGGGGTGACTAGCGGGAGTTTGTGGGGGACCGGGGAGCTGTTTTTT.